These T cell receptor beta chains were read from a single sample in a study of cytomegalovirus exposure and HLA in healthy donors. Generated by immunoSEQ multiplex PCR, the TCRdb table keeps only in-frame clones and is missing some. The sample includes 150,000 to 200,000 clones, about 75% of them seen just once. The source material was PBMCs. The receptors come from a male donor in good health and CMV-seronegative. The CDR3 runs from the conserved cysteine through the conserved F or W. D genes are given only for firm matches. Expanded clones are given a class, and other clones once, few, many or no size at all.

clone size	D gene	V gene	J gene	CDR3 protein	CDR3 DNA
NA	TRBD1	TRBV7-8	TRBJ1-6	CASSSGQNSPLHF	TGTGCCAGCAGCTCGGGACAGAATTCACCCCTCCACTTT
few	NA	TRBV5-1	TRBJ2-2	CASRDILNTGELFF	TGCGCCAGCAGGGACATTCTGAACACCGGGGAGCTGTTTTTT
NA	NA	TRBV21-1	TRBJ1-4	CASSKATGGGEKLFF	TGTGCCAGCAGCAAAGCAACAGGGGGAGGGGAAAAACTGTTTTTT
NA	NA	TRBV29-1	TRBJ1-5	CSVWAYNQPQHF	TGCAGCGTTTGGGCCTACAATCAGCCCCAGCATTTT
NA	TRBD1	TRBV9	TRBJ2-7	CASSPHPGQGGEQYF	TGTGCCAGCAGCCCTCACCCGGGACAGGGAGGCGAGCAGTACTTC
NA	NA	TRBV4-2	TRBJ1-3	CASSQDQGAGAGNTIYF	TGTGCCAGCAGCCAAGATCAAGGCGCAGGGGCTGGAAACACCATATATTTT
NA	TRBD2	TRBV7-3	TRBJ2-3	CASSPRTSGADTQYF	TGTGCCAGCAGCCCACGGACTAGCGGAGCAGATACGCAGTATTTT
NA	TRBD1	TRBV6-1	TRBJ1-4	CASSEPGQGATNEKLFF	TGTGCCAGCAGCGAACCGGGACAGGGGGCGACTAATGAAAAACTGTTTTTT
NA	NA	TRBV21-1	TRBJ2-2	CASSKRGLAGGKTGELFF	TGTGCCAGCAGCAAACGGGGACTAGCGGGAGGAAAGACCGGGGAGCTGTTTTTT
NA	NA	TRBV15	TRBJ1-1	CATSSPAEGSGTEAFF	TGTGCCACCAGCAGCCCGGCGGAGGGATCTGGTACTGAAGCTTTCTTT
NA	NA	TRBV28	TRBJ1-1	CASSLPYRWTEAFF	TGTGCCAGCAGTCTACCTTACAGGTGGACTGAAGCTTTCTTT
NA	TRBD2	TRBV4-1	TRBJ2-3	CASSQPSWASGDRADTQYF	TGCGCCAGCAGCCAGCCTAGTTGGGCTAGCGGGGACCGGGCAGATACGCAGTATTTT
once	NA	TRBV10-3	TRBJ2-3	CAISEGGPGSTDTQYF	TGTGCCATCAGTGAGGGCGGGCCCGGGAGCACAGATACGCAGTATTTT
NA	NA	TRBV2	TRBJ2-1	CASSVSPDTSNNEQFF	TGTGCCAGCAGTGTCTCTCCGGACACAAGCAACAATGAGCAGTTCTTC
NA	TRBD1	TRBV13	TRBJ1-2	CASSLEGQGLGRYGYTF	TGTGCCAGCAGCTTAGAGGGACAGGGCCTTGGTAGATATGGCTACACCTTC
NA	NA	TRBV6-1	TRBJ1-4	CASSVGPATNEKLFF	TGTGCCAGCAGTGTGGGGCCTGCAACTAATGAAAAACTGTTTTTT
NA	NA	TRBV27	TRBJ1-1	CASSSTGNMNTEAFF	TGTGCCAGCAGTTCGACAGGTAACATGAACACTGAAGCTTTCTTT